This T cell receptor beta chain was captured in a study of blood T cells in healthy people across ages. Study-level points and caveats: The authors considered diversity estimates from one million T cells to be underestimates.

This clonotype occurred a few times. Its antigen is not identified. This CDR3 is 15 amino acids long. Germline-derived CDR1 and CDR2 are DFQATT and SNEGSKA (reference sequence). V was cut by 4 bases and J by 0 bases, with 13 bases left in between. A second about 7 to 12 cycle PCR used barcoded and J-beta primers. TCRdb itself ran the 5' RACE reads through MiXCR, one entry per CDR3 protein. The table records about 680,000 distinct CDR3 sequences, around 45% of them present only once. The TCR was taken from a woman in her sixties in good health. The rearrangement uses TRBV20-1 and TRBJ2-4; D may be TRBD2 (5 bases). Sequenced: blood. Written as DNA, the CDR3 is TGCAGTGCTACCACCAGAGGGATAGCCAAAAACATTCAGTACTTC. Its translation is CSATTRGIAKNIQYF.